One sample yielded the 20 T cell receptor beta chains listed below, sequenced in a study of OX40 agonist ivuxolimab in advanced cancers. Generated by immunoSEQ multiplex PCR, the TCRdb table keeps only in-frame clones and is missing some. The data contain 55,000 to 70,000 clones, around 88% of them singletons. The material was CD4+ or CD8+ T cells sorted from blood, obtained in a trial of the OX40 agonist ivuxolimab. The receptors here all came from an adult with an advanced solid tumor such as melanoma, head and neck, liver or kidney cancer.

Only one count was recorded for this clone. The chain recombines TRBV13 with TRBJ1-4; TRBD1 matches 7 bases. Unmatched junction bases numbered 11, after V lost 7 bases and J lost 3 bases. Germline CDR1 and CDR2: PRHDT and FYEKMQ (reference sequence). This CDR3 contains 16 residues. The CDR3 spells CASNFGGGNANEKLFF. CDR3 DNA: TGTGCCAGCAATTTTGGAGGGGGCAATGCTAATGAAAAACTGTTTTTT.

This sequence joins TRBV27 and TRBJ1-5; D ambiguous. Germline V gene sequence: CDR1 MNHEY, CDR2 SMNVEV (reference sequence). With 5 bases removed from V and 6 bases from J, the gap between germline ends came to 23 bases. The CDR3 covers 17 residues. The CDR3 nucleotides read TGTGCCAGCAGTCCCCCCCCAAAGGGCCTCGGGTCTCAGCCCCAGCATTTT. Its protein product is CASSPPPKGLGSQPQHF.

The chain uses TRBV28 and TRBJ2-2; TRBD1 aligns across 8 bases. Germline loops: CDR1 MDHEN, CDR2 SYDVKM. The CDR3 has 15 residues. With 6 bases clipped from V and 4 bases from J, the junction kept 7 bases outside the gene matches. Here the CDR3 reads CASRFGQGLTGELFF. The CDR3 DNA sequence: TGTGCCAGCAGGTTCGGACAGGGCCTCACCGGGGAGCTGTTTTTT. The entire variable domain, with the rest obtained from reference TRBV28 and TRBJ2-2, is as follows: DVKVTQSSRYLVKRTGEKVFLECVQDMDHENMFWYRQDPGLGLRLIYFSYDVKMKEKGDIPEGYSVSREKKERFSLILESASTNQTSMYLCASRFGQGLTGELFFGEGSRLTVL.

The chain links TRBV21-1 to TRBJ1-1; TRBD1, as called in the table, went unchecked against the DNA. TRBV21-1 is tagged as a pseudogene. CDR3 length equals 13 residues. The CDR3 DNA is TGTGCCAGCACCAAGGGGCGGAACACTGAAGCTTTCTTT. Its protein product is CASTKGRNTEAFF.

The chain couples TRBV25-1 to TRBJ2-3; D perhaps matches TRBD1 (7 bases). The CDR3 sequence is 14 residues long. The germline CDR1 and CDR2 sequences are MGHDK and SYGVNS. V was cut by 3 bases and J by 5 bases, with 12 bases left in between. The CDR3 region has the DNA TGTGCCAGCAGTGATACCAGGGGGGTAGATACGCAGTATTTT. Amino acid sequence: CASSDTRGVDTQYF.

The V call is TRBV5-1, the J call TRBJ2-1, with 7 nucleotides matching TRBD2. Germline trimming cut 5 bases from V and 3 bases from J; bases unmatched to any gene: 8. Germline V gene lookup returns CDR1 SGHRS and CDR2 YFSETQ. The CDR3 consists of 15 residues. The CDR3 region is CASRGEGSNYNEQFF. The CDR3 DNA reads as TGCGCCAGCAGGGGGGAGGGCAGTAACTACAATGAGCAGTTCTTC. The full variable domain, in which reference TRBV5-1 and TRBJ2-1 provide the parts outside the CDR3, is KAGVTQTPRYLIKTRGQQVTLSCSPISGHRSVSWYQQTPGQGLQFLFEYFSETQRNKGNFPGRFSGRQFSNSRSEMNVSTLELGDSALYLCASRGEGSNYNEQFFGPGTRLTVL.

The chain employs TRBV7-8 and TRBJ2-7; 7 bases align to TRBD1. This CDR3 spans 14 amino acids. V dropped 5 bases and J dropped 0; count of bases not matched to a gene: 4. Germline V gene data show CDR1 as SGHVS and CDR2 as FQNEAQ. CDR3 loop: CASSARQGSYEQYF. The CDR3 DNA is TGTGCCAGCAGCGCGAGACAGGGCTCCTACGAGCAGTACTTC.

The chain joins TRBV5-4 to TRBJ1-1; 7 bases map to TRBD1. Germline V gene data show CDR1 as SGHNT and CDR2 as YYREEE (reference sequence). The CDR3 consists of 15 residues. J gave up 3 bases and V 0 bases, and 5 bases lay outside the gene matches. The DNA of the CDR3 is TGTGCCAGCAGCTTGGGAGGGGGCAGGCACACTGAAGCTTTCTTT. Encoded protein: CASSLGGGRHTEAFF.

This rearrangement joins TRBV14 to TRBJ2-5, with 13 bases fitting TRBD2. V dropped 0 bases and J dropped 5; count of bases not matched to a gene: 21. Germline V gene sequence: CDR1 SGHDN, CDR2 FVKESK. The CDR3 sequence is 22 residues long. As DNA, the CDR3 is TGTGCCAGCAGCCAAGACGCTATACCACTAGCGGGGGGGTTGCTCCCAGGGGAGACCCAGTACTTC. It codes for CASSQDAIPLAGGLLPGETQYF. Supplemented by reference TRBV14 and TRBJ2-5, the full variable domain reads EAGVTQFPSHSVIEKGQTVTLRCDPISGHDNLYWYRRVMGKEIKFLLHFVKESKQDESGMPNNRFLAERTGGTYSTLKVQPAELEDSGVYFCASSQDAIPLAGGLLPGETQYFGPGTRLLVL.

This clone was observed a handful of times. The J gene is TRBJ1-1, the V gene TRBV5-1, with D possibly matching TRBD1 (5 bases). The CDR3 is 12 residues long. With 10 bases removed from V and 6 bases from J, the gap between germline ends came to 16 bases. Germline loops: CDR1 SGHRS, CDR2 YFSETQ. CDR3 amino acids: CAGHPFSSEAFF. The DNA for the CDR3 is TGCGCCGGACATCCTTTTTCATCTGAAGCTTTCTTT. Drawing the rest from reference TRBV5-1 and TRBJ1-1, the complete variable domain is KAGVTQTPRYLIKTRGQQVTLSCSPISGHRSVSWYQQTPGQGLQFLFEYFSETQRNKGNFPGRFSGRQFSNSRSEMNVSTLELGDSALYLCAGHPFSSEAFFGQGTRLTVV.

V is TRBV18 and J is TRBJ1-4, with 7 bases lining up with TRBD1. In germline, CDR1 is KGHSH, CDR2 LQKENI. This CDR3 is built from 16 residues. V trimming: 3 bases; J trimming: 5 bases; junction bases outside the gene matches: 9. CDR3 coding DNA: TGTGCCAGCTCACCTGTGGGACAGAAACCAAATGAAAAACTGTTTTTT. Amino acid sequence: CASSPVGQKPNEKLFF.

This clone was counted only a few times. The J gene is TRBJ2-5, the V gene TRBV29-1; unclear D gene. The germline V and J ends were trimmed by 4 bases and 4 bases, with 7 bases remaining between them. Germline-derived CDR1 and CDR2 are SQVTM and ANQGSEA. This CDR3 contains 11 residues. The CDR3: CSVGVRETQYF. The CDR3 coding sequence is TGCAGCGTTGGGGTCCGAGAGACCCAGTACTTC.

CDR3 amino acids: CASSWDGVNQPQHF. In nucleotides, the CDR3 is TGTGCCAGCAGCTGGGACGGAGTAAATCAGCCCCAGCATTTT. The rearrangement joins TRBV2 to TRBJ1-5; perhaps TRBD1 as D (5 bases). The CDR3 contains 14 residues. V was clipped by 6 bases and J by 4 bases, with 13 bases between them. CDR1 SNHLY and CDR2 FYNNEI come from the germline V gene.

V and J are TRBV5-1 and TRBJ2-3, with D unclear. CDR1 is SGHRS, CDR2 YFSETQ, per germline. This CDR3 has 14 amino acids. Trimming left V 4 bases short and J 2 bases short, with 11 bases between. CDR3 in DNA: TGCGCCAGCAGCCTAGGGTTCGACACAGATACGCAGTATTTT. Amino acids: CASSLGFDTDTQYF.

This sequence joins TRBV5-4 and TRBJ2-3, with D uncertain. CDR3 length: 14 residues. In germline, CDR1 is SGHNT, CDR2 YYREEE (reference sequence). With 1 base removed from V and 5 bases from J, the gap between germline ends came to 11 bases. The CDR3 bases are TGTGCCAGCAGCTTGTCGCCGGATGAAGATACGCAGTATTTT. Its translation is CASSLSPDEDTQYF.

This chain connects TRBV13 to TRBJ2-3, with TRBD2 identical over 9 bases. The CDR3 has 16 residues. Germline V CDR1 and CDR2: PRHDT, FYEKMQ (reference sequence). V lost 5 bases to trimming and J lost 6 bases; unmatched junction nucleotides: 12. CDR3 nucleotide sequence: TGTGCCAGCAGCAGATATAGCGGGGGCGCGCCGGATACGCAGTATTTT. This gives the protein CASSRYSGGAPDTQYF. Using reference TRBV13 and TRBJ2-3 for the parts outside the CDR3, the full variable domain is AAGVIQSPRHLIKEKRETATLKCYPIPRHDTVYWYQQGPGQDPQFLISFYEKMQSDKGSIPDRFSAQQFSDYHSELNMSSLELGDSALYFCASSRYSGGAPDTQYFGPGTRLTVL.

The V gene is TRBV6-6, the J gene TRBJ1-6; D gene uncertain. V shed 6 bases and J shed 10 bases, with 13 bases lying between them. CDR3 length: 13 residues. The germline V gene encodes CDR1 MNHNY and CDR2 SVGAGI (reference sequence). The CDR3 reads CASRPRVGSPLHF. For the CDR3, the DNA is TGTGCCAGCAGGCCCCGGGTTGGATCACCCCTCCACTTT.

This clone came up once. The DNA of the CDR3 is TGTGCCAGTAGCCTTTTTATTGGACTCACCTACGAGCAGTACTTC. This translates into CASSLFIGLTYEQYF. The chain is built from TRBV19 and TRBJ2-7; the D gene is possibly TRBD2 (5 bases). This CDR3 has 15 amino acids. The V end was cut by 6 bases, the J end by 2 bases, with 17 bases between. Germline V gene lookup returns CDR1 LNHDA and CDR2 SQIVND (reference sequence).

This clone was found once. The chain is built from TRBV19 and TRBJ2-5, with 12 bases lining up with TRBD1. Germline CDR1 reads LNHDA; CDR2 reads SQIVND (reference sequence). The CDR3 spans 13 residues. J gave up 5 bases and V 9 bases, and 4 bases lay outside the gene matches. CDR3 amino acids: CASGTGGLETQYF. The CDR3 region has the DNA TGTGCCAGCGGGACAGGGGGCTTGGAGACCCAGTACTTC.

The chain combines TRBV5-1 with TRBJ1-1; D gene unclear. The CDR3 spans 14 residues. V was trimmed by 4 bases and J by 2 bases, leaving 12 bases between them. Germline V gives CDR1 SGHRS, CDR2 YFSETQ. This CDR3 reads CASSLPEGNTEAFF. The DNA of the CDR3 is TGCGCCAGCAGCCTCCCGGAGGGCAACACTGAAGCTTTCTTT.